These T cell receptor beta chains were read from a single sample in a study of vaccination and CD4 T cells after COVID-19. For these TCRs, the target antigens are not known. TCRdb re-analysed the PCR reads in MiXCR, keeping a single row per CDR3 protein. Seen here are about 20,000 distinct CDR3 sequences, over 50% observed once, and the top ten hold about 4%. The sample consisted of CD4+ T cells from blood, cultured in vitro. The receptors shown here come from a human donor who had recovered from COVID-19. CDR3s include the opening cysteine and the closing phenylalanine or tryptophan. D genes are given only for firm matches. Only part of the rows carry a size: once, few, many, or a class if the clone is expanded.

>-|TRBD1|TRBJ1-2|TRBV27
CASSGSGTGDGYTF
TGTGCCAGCAGTGGGTCGGGGACAGGGGATGGCTACACCTTC
>-|-|TRBJ2-2|TRBV20-1
CSARDQRGNTGELFF
TGCAGTGCTAGAGATCAACGAGGAAACACCGGGGAGCTGTTTTTT
>-|-|TRBJ1-5|TRBV5-1
CASSRDGHNQPQHF
TGCGCCAGCAGCCGGGATGGGCACAATCAGCCCCAGCATTTT
>-|-|TRBJ2-1|TRBV30
CAWSVTWYEQFF
TGTGCCTGGAGTGTCACGTGGTATGAGCAGTTCTTC
>-|-|TRBJ1-1|TRBV19
CASSPEDNEAFF
TGTGCCAGTAGTCCAGAGGACAATGAAGCTTTCTTT
>-|TRBD2|TRBJ2-7|TRBV11-2
CASSPPGLGPYEQYF
TGTGCCAGCAGCCCTCCGGGACTAGGCCCCTACGAGCAGTACTTC
>-|TRBD2|TRBJ2-7|TRBV5-1
CASSPIAGGPLEQYF
TGCGCCAGCAGCCCTATAGCGGGAGGGCCTCTCGAGCAGTACTTC
>-|-|TRBJ2-1|TRBV2
CASSGPARSYNEQFF
TGTGCCAGCAGTGGACCCGCCCGCTCCTACAATGAGCAGTTCTTC
>-|-|TRBJ1-1|TRBV6-1
CASSSVWGAGTEAFF
TGTGCCAGCAGTAGTGTGTGGGGGGCCGGGACTGAAGCTTTCTTT
>-|-|TRBJ2-7|TRBV6-1
CASFKPAGYEQYF
TGTGCCAGTTTTAAGCCGGCGGGCTACGAGCAGTACTTC
>few|-|TRBJ1-3|TRBV2
CASSDNRNTIYF
TGTGCCAGCAGCGACAATAGAAACACCATATATTTT
>-|TRBD1|TRBJ1-1|TRBV7-2
CASSSFPRGRNTEAFF
TGTGCCAGCAGCTCGTTTCCCAGGGGGCGAAACACTGAAGCTTTCTTT
>-|-|TRBJ1-5|TRBV12-3/TRBV12-4
CASSLVGGRGPQHF
TGTGCCAGCAGTTTAGTTGGGGGGCGGGGGCCCCAGCATTTT
>-|-|TRBJ2-7|TRBV7-2
CASSLGPALAYEQYF
TGTGCCAGCAGCTTAGGGCCAGCCCTGGCCTACGAGCAGTACTTC
>-|TRBD2|TRBJ2-7|TRBV6-1
CASSLTSTGTSGAPSSYEQYF
TGTGCCAGCAGTCTTACTTCTACCGGGACTAGCGGAGCGCCTAGCTCCTACGAGCAGTACTTC
>-|TRBD1|TRBJ1-4|TRBV7-9
CASSPLGTAYEKLFF
TGTGCCAGCAGTCCCTTGGGGACAGCTTATGAAAAACTGTTTTTT
>-|-|TRBJ1-4|TRBV19
CASSTTGSLDEKLFF
TGTGCCAGTAGTACTACAGGGAGCCTGGATGAAAAACTGTTTTTT
>once|-|TRBJ2-1|TRBV7-9
CASGVTDEQFF
TGTGCCAGCGGTGTTACGGATGAGCAGTTCTTC
>-|-|TRBJ1-2|TRBV30
CAWRLPAGGYTF
TGTGCCTGGAGGCTCCCAGCTGGTGGCTACACCTTC
>-|TRBD1|TRBJ2-7|TRBV6-2/TRBV6-3
CASSYFRDRGRGYEQYF
TGTGCCAGCAGTTACTTCCGGGACAGGGGGCGAGGATACGAGCAGTACTTC